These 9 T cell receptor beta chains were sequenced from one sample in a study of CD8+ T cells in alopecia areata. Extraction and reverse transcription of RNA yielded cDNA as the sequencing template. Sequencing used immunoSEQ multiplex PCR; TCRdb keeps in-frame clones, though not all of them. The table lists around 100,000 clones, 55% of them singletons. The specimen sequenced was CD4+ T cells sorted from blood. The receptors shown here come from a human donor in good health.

CDR3 sequence: CASSLDPGPQHF. CDR3 DNA sequence: TGCGCCAGCAGCTTGGATCCTGGGCCCCAGCATTTT. This chain links TRBV5-1 with TRBJ1-5; D not resolved. Germline-derived CDR1 and CDR2 are SGHRS and YFSETQ. Trimming shortened V by 0 bases and J by 9 bases, and 7 bases separated the two germline ends. The CDR3 has 12 amino acids.

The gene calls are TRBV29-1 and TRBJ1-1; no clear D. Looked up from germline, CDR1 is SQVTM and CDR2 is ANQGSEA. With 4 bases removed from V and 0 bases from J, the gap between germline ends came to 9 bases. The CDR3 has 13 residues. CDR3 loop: CSVVEVLNTEAFF. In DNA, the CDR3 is TGCAGCGTTGTGGAGGTTTTGAACACTGAAGCTTTCTTT.

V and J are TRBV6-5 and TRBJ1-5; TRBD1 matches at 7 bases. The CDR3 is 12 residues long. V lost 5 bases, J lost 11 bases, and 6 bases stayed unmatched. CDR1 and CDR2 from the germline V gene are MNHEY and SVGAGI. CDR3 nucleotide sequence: TGTGCCAGCAGTCGACAGGGAAGGACCCAGCATTTT. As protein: CASSRQGRTQHF.

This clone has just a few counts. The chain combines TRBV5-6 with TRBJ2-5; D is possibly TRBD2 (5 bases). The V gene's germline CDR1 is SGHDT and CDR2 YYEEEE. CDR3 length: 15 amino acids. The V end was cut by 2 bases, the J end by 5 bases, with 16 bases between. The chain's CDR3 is CASSFFNRGEETQYF. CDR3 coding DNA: TGTGCCAGCAGCTTTTTCAATCGGGGAGAGGAGACCCAGTACTTC.

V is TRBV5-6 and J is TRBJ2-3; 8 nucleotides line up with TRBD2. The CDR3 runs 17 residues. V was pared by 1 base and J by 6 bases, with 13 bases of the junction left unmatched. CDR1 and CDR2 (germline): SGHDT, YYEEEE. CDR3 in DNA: TGTGCCAGCAGCTTGAAGTTGGCTAGCGGGCTCGCCGATACGCAGTATTTT. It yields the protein CASSLKLASGLADTQYF.

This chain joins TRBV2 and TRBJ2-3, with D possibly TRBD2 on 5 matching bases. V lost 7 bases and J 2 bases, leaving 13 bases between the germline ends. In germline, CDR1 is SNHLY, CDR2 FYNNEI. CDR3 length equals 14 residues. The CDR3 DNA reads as TGTGCCAGCAAATCGGGGATTTCCACAGATACGCAGTATTTT. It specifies CASKSGISTDTQYF.

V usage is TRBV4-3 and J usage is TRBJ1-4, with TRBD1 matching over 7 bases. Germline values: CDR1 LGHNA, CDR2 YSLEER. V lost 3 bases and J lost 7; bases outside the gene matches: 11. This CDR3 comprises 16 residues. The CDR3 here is CASSQGSTGRSEKLFF. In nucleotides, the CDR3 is TGCGCCAGCAGCCAGGGTTCGACAGGGAGGAGTGAAAAACTGTTTTTT.

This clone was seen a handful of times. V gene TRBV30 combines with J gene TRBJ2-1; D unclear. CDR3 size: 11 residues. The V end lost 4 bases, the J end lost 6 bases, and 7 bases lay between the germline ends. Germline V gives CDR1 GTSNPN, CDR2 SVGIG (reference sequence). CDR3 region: CAWTRGNEQFF. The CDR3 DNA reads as TGTGCCTGGACACGCGGCAATGAGCAGTTCTTC.

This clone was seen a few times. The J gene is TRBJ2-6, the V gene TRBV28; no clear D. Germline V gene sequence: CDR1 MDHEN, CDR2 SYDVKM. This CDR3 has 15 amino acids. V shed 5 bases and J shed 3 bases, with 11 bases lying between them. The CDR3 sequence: CASSRRSFGANVLTF. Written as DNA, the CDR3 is TGTGCCAGCAGTCGCAGGTCCTTTGGGGCCAACGTCCTGACTTTC.